Included here is one TCR beta chain sequence, with context. The data were produced by immunoSEQ multiplex PCR, yet TCRdb's version contains in-frame clones alone and is incomplete. The sample lists some 120,000 clones, around 88% seen once, with around 0.81% in the top ten. The sample is drawn from a study of blood T cell repertoires in COVID-19. Study context: COVID-19 samples, acute and convalescent, were from the United States, Italy and Spain. T cells, B-cell-depleted T cells, or PBMCs supplied cDNA or gDNA.

The germline CDR1 and CDR2 sequences are SGHTA and FQGNSA. The ends lost 5 bases at V and 2 bases at J; junction bases unmatched: 6. The CDR3 is made up of 15 amino acids. Specimen: peripheral blood. The V and J genes are TRBV7-2 and TRBJ2-3, with TRBD2 matching over 8 bases. This clonotype was sampled from a woman in her forties or fifties with active or convalescent COVID-19. CDR3: CASSLRGGPTDTQYF. In DNA form, the CDR3 reads TGTGCCAGCAGCCTCCGGGGGGGACCCACAGATACGCAGTATTTT.